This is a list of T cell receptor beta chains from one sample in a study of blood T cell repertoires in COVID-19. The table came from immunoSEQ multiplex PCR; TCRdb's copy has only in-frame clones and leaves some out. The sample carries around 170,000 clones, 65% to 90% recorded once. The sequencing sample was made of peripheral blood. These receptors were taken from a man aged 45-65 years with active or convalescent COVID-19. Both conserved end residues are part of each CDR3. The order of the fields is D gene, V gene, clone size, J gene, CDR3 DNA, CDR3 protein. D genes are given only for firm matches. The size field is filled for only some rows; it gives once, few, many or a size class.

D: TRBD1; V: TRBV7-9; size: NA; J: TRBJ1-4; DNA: TGTGCCAGCAGCTCCAACCGGGACAGCAATGAAAAACTGTTTTTT; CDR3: CASSSNRDSNEKLFF
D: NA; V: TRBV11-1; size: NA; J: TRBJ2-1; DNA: TGTGCCAGCAGCTCGACGACAGTCTACAATGAGCAGTTCTTC; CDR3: CASSSTTVYNEQFF
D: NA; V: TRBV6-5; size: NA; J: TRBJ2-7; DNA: TGTGCCAGCAGTTACTTTGGAGGCGAGCAGTACTTC; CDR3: CASSYFGGEQYF
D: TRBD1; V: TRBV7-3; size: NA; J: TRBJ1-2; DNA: TGTGCCAGCAGCCCCTCAAGGGACAGGACTAATGGCTACACCTTC; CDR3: CASSPSRDRTNGYTF
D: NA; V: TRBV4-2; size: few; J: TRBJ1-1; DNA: TGTGCCAGCAGCCAAGACCTCATGGGGGGCACTGAAGCTTTCTTT; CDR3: CASSQDLMGGTEAFF
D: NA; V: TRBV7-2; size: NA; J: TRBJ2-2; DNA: TGTGCCAGCACCCCTGGAGGTGGATCCGGGGAGCTGTTTTTT; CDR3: CASTPGGGSGELFF
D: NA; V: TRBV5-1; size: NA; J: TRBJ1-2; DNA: TGCGCCAGCAGCTTGGCCGCCACTGAGTTTGGCTACACCTTC; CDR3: CASSLAATEFGYTF
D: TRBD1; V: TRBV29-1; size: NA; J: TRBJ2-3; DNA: TGCAGCGTTGACCCCCGGACAGGGACAGATACGCAGTATTTT; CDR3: CSVDPRTGTDTQYF
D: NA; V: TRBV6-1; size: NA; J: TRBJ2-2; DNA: TGTGCCAGCAGTGAATGGACACCCGGGGAGCTGTTTTTT; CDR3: CASSEWTPGELFF
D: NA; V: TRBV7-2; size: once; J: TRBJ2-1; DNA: TGTGCCAGCAGCTTAGCAGGAGAATACGATGAGCAGTTCTTC; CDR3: CASSLAGEYDEQFF
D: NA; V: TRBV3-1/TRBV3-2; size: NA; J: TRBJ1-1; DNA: TGTGCCAGCAGCCAAAGGGGGGGGGAAGCTTTCTTT; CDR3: CASSQRGGEAFF
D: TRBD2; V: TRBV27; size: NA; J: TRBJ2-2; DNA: TGTGCCAGCAGTTTTCTGCTAGCGGGGGGCTGGACCGGGGAGCTGTTTTTT; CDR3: CASSFLLAGGWTGELFF
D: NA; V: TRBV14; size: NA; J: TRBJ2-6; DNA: TGTGCCAGCAGCCATCAGCGGGCCCTGTCTGGGGCCAACGTCCTGACTTTC; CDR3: CASSHQRALSGANVLTF
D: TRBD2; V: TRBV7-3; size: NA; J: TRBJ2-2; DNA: TGTGCCAGCAGCTTACGGGGGGGCCAGTACACCGGGGAGCTGTTTTTT; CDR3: CASSLRGGQYTGELFF
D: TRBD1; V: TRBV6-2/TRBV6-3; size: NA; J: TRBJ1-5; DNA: TGTGCCAGCGGCCAGGGACAGGGGAGAAATCAGCCCCAGCATTTT; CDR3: CASGQGQGRNQPQHF
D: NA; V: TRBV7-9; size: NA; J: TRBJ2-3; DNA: TGTGCCAGCAGCCGCTTACAGTCAACAGATACGCAGTATTTT; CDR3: CASSRLQSTDTQYF
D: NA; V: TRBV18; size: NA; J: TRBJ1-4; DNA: TGTGCCAGCTCACCCTCGTCCTCGGATGAAAAACTGTTTTTT; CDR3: CASSPSSSDEKLFF
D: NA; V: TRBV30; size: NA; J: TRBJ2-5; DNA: TGTGCCTGGACCCCCGGGAACACGGGGGAGACCCAGTACTTC; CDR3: CAWTPGNTGETQYF
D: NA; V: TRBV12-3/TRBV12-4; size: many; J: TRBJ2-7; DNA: TGTGCCAGCAGTTTAGGACAGGCTGACGAGCAGTACTTC; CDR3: CASSLGQADEQYF
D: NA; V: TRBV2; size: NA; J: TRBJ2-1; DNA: TGTGCCAGCAGTCCCACGACCTTGGAGGGTTACAATGAGCAGTTCTTC; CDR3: CASSPTTLEGYNEQFF
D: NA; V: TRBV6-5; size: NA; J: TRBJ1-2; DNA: TGTGCCAGCAGTTACTCTATTGGACAATCCTATGGCTACACCTTC; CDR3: CASSYSIGQSYGYTF
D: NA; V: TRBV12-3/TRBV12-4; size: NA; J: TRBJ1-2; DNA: TGTGCCAGCAGTCAGGGACACTGGGGCTACACCTTC; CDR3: CASSQGHWGYTF
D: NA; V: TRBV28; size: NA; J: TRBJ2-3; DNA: TGTGCCAGCAGTTTCTTTCCCAGGTTCACAGATACGCAGTATTTT; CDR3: CASSFFPRFTDTQYF
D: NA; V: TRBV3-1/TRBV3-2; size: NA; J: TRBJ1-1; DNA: TGTGCCAGCAGCGAAGGGGGGCAGGGGAACACTGAAGCTTTCTTT; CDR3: CASSEGGQGNTEAFF
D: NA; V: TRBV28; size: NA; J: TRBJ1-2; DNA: TGTGCCAGCAGCTCCTGGGCAGGAGGAGCTGGCTACACCTTC; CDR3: CASSSWAGGAGYTF
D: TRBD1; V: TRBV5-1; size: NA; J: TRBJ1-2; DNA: TGCGCCAGCAGCTTGTCGGGACAGGGATCTGCCGGCTACACCTTC; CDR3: CASSLSGQGSAGYTF
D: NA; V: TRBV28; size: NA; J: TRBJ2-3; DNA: TGTGCCAGCAGTTTCCCCCTGGCGGAAGATACGCAGTATTTT; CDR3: CASSFPLAEDTQYF
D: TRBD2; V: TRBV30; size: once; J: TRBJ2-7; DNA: TGTGCCTGGAGTGTCCCCTACTTAGCGGGAGTCTCATACGAGCAGTACTTC; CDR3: CAWSVPYLAGVSYEQYF
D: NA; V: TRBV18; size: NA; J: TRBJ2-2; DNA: TGTGCCAGCTCACCAGGGGTAGCGCGAAGACCGGGGGAGCTGTTTTTT; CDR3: CASSPGVARRPGELFF
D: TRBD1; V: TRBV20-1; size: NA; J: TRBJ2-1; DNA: TGCAGTGCTAGTAATCCGGGACAGGGAATTGCCAATGAGCAGTTCTTC; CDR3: CSASNPGQGIANEQFF
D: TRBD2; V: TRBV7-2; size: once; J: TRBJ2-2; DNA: TGTGCCAGCAGCTTACCTAGCGGGGGGCTTAACACCGGGGAGCTGTTTTTT; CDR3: CASSLPSGGLNTGELFF
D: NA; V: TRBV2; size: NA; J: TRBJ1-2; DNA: TGTGCCAGCAGTGAAACAGTCATGTATGGCTACACCTTC; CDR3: CASSETVMYGYTF
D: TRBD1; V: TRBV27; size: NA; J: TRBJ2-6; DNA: TGTGCCAGCAGTTTACAGGGGGTGGGGTCTGGGGCCAACGTCCTGACTTTC; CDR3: CASSLQGVGSGANVLTF
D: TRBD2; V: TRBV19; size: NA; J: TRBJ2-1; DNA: TGTGCCAGTAGCGGGGGGGCCTACAATGAGCAGTTCTTC; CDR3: CASSGGAYNEQFF
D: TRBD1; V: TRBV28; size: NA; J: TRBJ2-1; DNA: TGTGCCAGCAGTTTATCCCCGGGACAGAGAGAGCAGTTCTTC; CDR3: CASSLSPGQREQFF
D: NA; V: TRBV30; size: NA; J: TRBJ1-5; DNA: TGTGCCTGGAGTGTACAGTCCAATCAGCCCCAGCATTTT; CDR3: CAWSVQSNQPQHF
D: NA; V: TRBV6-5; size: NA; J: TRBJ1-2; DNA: TGTGCCAGCAGTTACTCGGAGGGGTATAACTATGGCTACACCTTC; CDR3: CASSYSEGYNYGYTF
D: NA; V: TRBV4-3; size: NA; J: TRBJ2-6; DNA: TGCGCCAGCAGCTTAAGCCCCCCTGACAGTGACTCTGGGGCCAACGTCCTGACTTTC; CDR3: CASSLSPPDSDSGANVLTF
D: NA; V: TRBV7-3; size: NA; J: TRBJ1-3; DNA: TGTGCCAGCAGCTTAAGCTGGAGCTCTGGAAACACCATATATTTT; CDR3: CASSLSWSSGNTIYF
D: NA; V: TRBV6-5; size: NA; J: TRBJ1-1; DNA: TGTGCCAGCACAGGGTGGGACACTGAAGCTTTCTTT; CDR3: CASTGWDTEAFF
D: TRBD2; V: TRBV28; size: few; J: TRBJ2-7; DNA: TGTGCCAGCAGTCGTGGGAGGGCGTCTACCTACGAGCAGTACTTC; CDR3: CASSRGRASTYEQYF
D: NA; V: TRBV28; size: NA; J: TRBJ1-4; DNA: TGTGCCAGCAGAAATCAGGGAAGTGAAAAACTGTTTTTT; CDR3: CASRNQGSEKLFF
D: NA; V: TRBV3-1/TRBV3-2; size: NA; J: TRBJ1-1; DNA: TGTGCCAGCAGCCAAGAAAATCTGATAAGCCGTGAAGCTTTCTTT; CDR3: CASSQENLISREAFF
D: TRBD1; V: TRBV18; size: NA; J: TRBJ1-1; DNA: TGTGCCAGCTCACCCCAGGGGGTGAACACTGAAGCTTTCTTT; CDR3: CASSPQGVNTEAFF
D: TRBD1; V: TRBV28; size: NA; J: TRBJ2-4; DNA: TGTGCCAGCAGTTCAAAGGGACAGGGGGCAAACATTCAGTACTTC; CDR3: CASSSKGQGANIQYF
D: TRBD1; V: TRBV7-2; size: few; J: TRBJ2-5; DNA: TGTGCCAGCAGCCCGGGACAGGGCAGGGGCGAGACCCAGTACTTC; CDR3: CASSPGQGRGETQYF
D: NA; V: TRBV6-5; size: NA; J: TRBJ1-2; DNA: TGTGCCAGCAGTACCCTGACGGGGTCTGGCTACACCTTC; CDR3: CASSTLTGSGYTF
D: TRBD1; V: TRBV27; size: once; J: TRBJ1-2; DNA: TGTGCCAGCCGACAGGGGGTAGGATATGGCTACACCTTC; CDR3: CASRQGVGYGYTF